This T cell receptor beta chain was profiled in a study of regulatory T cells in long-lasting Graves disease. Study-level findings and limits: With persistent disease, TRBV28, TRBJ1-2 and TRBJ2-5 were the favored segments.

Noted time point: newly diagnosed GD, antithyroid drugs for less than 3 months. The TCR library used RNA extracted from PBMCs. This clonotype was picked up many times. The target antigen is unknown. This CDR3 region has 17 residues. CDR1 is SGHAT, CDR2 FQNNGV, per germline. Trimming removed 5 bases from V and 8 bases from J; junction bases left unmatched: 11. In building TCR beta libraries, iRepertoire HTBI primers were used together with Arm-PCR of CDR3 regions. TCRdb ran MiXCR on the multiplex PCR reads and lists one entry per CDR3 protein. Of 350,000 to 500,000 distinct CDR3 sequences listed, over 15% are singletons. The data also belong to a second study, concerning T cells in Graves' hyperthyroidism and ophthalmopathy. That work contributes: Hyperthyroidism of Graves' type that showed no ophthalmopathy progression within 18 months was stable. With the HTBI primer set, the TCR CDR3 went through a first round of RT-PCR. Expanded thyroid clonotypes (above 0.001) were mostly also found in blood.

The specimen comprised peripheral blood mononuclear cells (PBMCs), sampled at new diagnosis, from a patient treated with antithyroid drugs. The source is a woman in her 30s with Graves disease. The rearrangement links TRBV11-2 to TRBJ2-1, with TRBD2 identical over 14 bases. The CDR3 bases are TGTGCCAGCAGCCGACGGACGACTAGCGGGAGGGATCATGAGCAGTTCTTC. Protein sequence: CASSRRTTSGRDHEQFF.